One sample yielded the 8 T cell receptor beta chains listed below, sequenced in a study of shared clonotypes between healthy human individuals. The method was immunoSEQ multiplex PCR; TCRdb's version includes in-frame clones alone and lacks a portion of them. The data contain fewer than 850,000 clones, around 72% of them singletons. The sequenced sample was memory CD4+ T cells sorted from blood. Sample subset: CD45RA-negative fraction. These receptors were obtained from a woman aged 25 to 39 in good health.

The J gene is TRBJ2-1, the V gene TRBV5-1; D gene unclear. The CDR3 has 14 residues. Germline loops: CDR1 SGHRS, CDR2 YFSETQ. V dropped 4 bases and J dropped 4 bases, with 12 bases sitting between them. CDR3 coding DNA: TGCGCCAGCAGCCCGACTGGACCGTACAATGAGCAGTTCTTC. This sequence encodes CASSPTGPYNEQFF.

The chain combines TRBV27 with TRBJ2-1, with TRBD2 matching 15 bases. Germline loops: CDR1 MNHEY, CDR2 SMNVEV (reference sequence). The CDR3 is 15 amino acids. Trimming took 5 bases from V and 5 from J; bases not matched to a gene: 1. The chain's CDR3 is CASSGLAGGDNEQFF. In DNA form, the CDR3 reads TGTGCCAGCAGTGGACTAGCGGGAGGGGACAATGAGCAGTTCTTC.

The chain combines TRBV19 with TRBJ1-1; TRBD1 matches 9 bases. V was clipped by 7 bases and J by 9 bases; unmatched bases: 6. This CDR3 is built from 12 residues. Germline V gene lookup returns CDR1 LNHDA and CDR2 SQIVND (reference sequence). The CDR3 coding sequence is TGTGCCAGTACCTCGGACAGGGGAAAAGCTTTCTTT. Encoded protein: CASTSDRGKAFF.

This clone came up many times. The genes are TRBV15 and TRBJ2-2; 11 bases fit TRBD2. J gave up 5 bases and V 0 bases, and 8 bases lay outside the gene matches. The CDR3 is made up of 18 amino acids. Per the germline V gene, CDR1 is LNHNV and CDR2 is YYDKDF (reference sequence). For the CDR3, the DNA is TGTGCCACCAGCAGAGATGTCGGGCTAGCGGGAGGTACCGGGGAGCTGTTTTTT. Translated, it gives CATSRDVGLAGGTGELFF.

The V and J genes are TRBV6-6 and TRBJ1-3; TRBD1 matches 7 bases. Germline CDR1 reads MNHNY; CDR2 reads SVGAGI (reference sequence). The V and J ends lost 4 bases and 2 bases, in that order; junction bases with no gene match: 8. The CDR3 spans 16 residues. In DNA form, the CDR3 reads TGTGCCAGCAGTTTCTCACCTGACAGGGCTGGAAACACCATATATTTT. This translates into CASSFSPDRAGNTIYF.

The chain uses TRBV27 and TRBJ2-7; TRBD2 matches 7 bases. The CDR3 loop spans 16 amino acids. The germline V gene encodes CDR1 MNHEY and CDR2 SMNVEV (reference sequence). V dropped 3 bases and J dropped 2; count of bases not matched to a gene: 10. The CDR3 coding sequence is TGTGCCAGCAGTTTGTTGGGGGGGGGATTTACCTACGAGCAGTACTTC. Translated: CASSLLGGGFTYEQYF.

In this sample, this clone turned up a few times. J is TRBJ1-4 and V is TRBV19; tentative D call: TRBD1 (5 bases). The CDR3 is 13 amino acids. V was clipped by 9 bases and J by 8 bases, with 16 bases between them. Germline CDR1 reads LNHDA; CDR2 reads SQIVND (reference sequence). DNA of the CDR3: TGTGCCAGACAAGCCAGGGAAACGGAAAAACTGTTTTTT. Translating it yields CARQARETEKLFF. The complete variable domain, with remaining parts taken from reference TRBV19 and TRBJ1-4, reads DGGITQSPKYLFRKEGQNVTLSCEQNLNHDAMYWYRQDPGQGLRLIYYSQIVNDFQKGDIAEGYSVSREKKESFPLTVTSAQKNPTAFYLCARQARETEKLFFGSGTQLSVL.

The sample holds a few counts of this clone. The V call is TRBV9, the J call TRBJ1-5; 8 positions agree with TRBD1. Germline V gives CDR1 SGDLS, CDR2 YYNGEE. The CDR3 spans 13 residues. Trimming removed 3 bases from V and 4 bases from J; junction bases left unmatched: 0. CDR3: CASSGQGNQPQHF. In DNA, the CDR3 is TGTGCCAGCAGCGGACAGGGGAATCAGCCCCAGCATTTT.